A single sample is the source of the 8 T cell receptor beta chains below, sequenced in a study of neurological immune-mediated disorders (dated by TCRdb to the late 2010s). Library preparation was by 5' RACE. Sequencer: Illumina HiSeq 2500. The public reads were reanalyzed by TCRdb: fastp trimming at Q25, MiXCR alignment, in-frame beta chains only. Rows with a matching CDR3 protein are joined into one entry that keeps the most common DNA and genes. Across this sample there are tens of thousands of distinct CDR3 sequences, with 4% seen only once. Approximately 1.8% of the sample lies in the top ten. Sequencing was carried out using CD4+ T cells from blood. The receptor source for this set is a woman in her forties with multiple sclerosis.

This clonotype was seen ten or more times. This sequence joins TRBV5-1 and TRBJ2-5, with TRBD1 as a possible D gene (5 bases). The germline V gene has CDR1 SGHRS and CDR2 YFSETQ. Deletions cut 4 bases from V and 2 bases from J, with 12 bases between. CDR3 size: 14 residues. In DNA, the CDR3 is TGCGCCAGCAGCCCCGTAGGACATCAAGAGACCCAGTACTTC. This gives the protein CASSPVGHQETQYF.

This clonotype was detected ten times or more. The chain uses TRBV11-2 and TRBJ2-7, with 8 bases that match TRBD2. J gave up 4 bases and V 2 bases, and 7 bases lay outside the gene matches. CDR1 SGHAT and CDR2 FQNNGV come from the germline V gene. This CDR3 is 15 amino acids long. The CDR3, as DNA: TGTGCCAGCAGCTTAATCGCGGGGGGCTCGTACGAGCAGTACTTC. Translated: CASSLIAGGSYEQYF.

This clonotype appeared many times. J is TRBJ2-2 and V is TRBV9; D ambiguous. With 2 bases removed from V and 6 bases from J, the gap between germline ends came to 11 bases. CDR1 is SGDLS and CDR2 is YYNGEE in the germline V gene. The length of the CDR3 is 14 residues. Here the CDR3 reads CASSVNRVAGELFF. Written as DNA, the CDR3 is TGTGCCAGCAGCGTCAACCGGGTTGCCGGGGAGCTGTTTTTT.

This clonotype was detected many times. The chain recombines TRBV2 with TRBJ2-5, with 11 bases fitting TRBD2. The CDR3 loop spans 14 amino acids. V gave up 8 bases and J gave up 3 bases; unmatched junction bases: 5. Germline V gene lookup returns CDR1 SNHLY and CDR2 FYNNEI. CDR3 DNA sequence: TGTGCCAGCCTGGCTAGCGGGGGGAAAGAGACCCAGTACTTC. This encodes CASLASGGKETQYF.

Ten or more counts support this clonotype. The CDR3 DNA sequence: TGTGCCAGCAGTTTACAGACCCCCACAGATACGCAGTATTTT. As protein: CASSLQTPTDTQYF. V and J are TRBV12-3 or TRBV12-4 and TRBJ2-3, with D hard to call. V was shortened by 2 bases and J by 2 bases, with 8 bases between the two germline ends. The CDR3 length is 14 residues.

In its sample, this clonotype was seen a few times. This chain's CDR3 is CASSLGMFGEQFF. In DNA, the CDR3 is TGTGCCAGCAGCTTAGGAATGTTCGGTGAGCAGTTCTTC. The rearrangement links TRBV11-3 to TRBJ2-1; no clear D. The V and J ends lost 1 base and 9 bases respectively, with 10 bases between them. CDR3 length: 13 amino acids. Germline CDR1 is SGHNT and CDR2 is YENEEA.

This clonotype showed up many times. The CDR3 DNA sequence: TGTGCCAGCAGTTTACACAGGGGGCTGGGGCAGCCCCAGCATTTT. Translation: CASSLHRGLGQPQHF. The chain uses TRBV12-3 or TRBV12-4 and TRBJ1-5; 9 nucleotides match TRBD1. V shed 2 bases and J 7 bases; nucleotides not matched to a gene: 6. The CDR3 length is 15 residues.

There are many counts of this clonotype. This chain's CDR3 is CSVGGSGAYEQYF. The CDR3 DNA reads as TGCAGCGTTGGGGGTAGCGGGGCATACGAGCAGTACTTC. The chain has TRBV29-1 and TRBJ2-7, with 8 bases fitting TRBD2. The CDR3 consists of 13 residues. J lost 4 bases, V lost 4 bases, and 6 bases had no gene match. Germline V lookup: CDR1 SQVTM, CDR2 ANQGSEA.